The 3 T cell receptor beta chains reported below all come from one sample, sequenced in a study of T cell changes during pregnancy in multiple sclerosis. Libraries were prepared by immunoSEQ multiplex PCR; TCRdb keeps only in-frame clonotypes and omits some of them. Seen here are around 80,000 clones, approximately 93% observed once, and the top ten hold about 0.94%. Specimen: peripheral blood, collected in the second trimester of pregnancy. The receptors derive from a female donor in good health, enrolled as a control in a pregnancy study.

V gene TRBV27 combines with J gene TRBJ2-7, with 11 bases lining up with TRBD2. Looked up from germline, CDR1 is MNHEY and CDR2 is SMNVEV (reference sequence). The CDR3 loop spans 14 amino acids. V was clipped by 6 bases and J by 2 bases; unmatched bases: 3. This CDR3 is CASRRTSGPYEQYF. The CDR3 DNA reads as TGTGCCAGCAGGCGGACTAGCGGGCCCTACGAGCAGTACTTC.

The chain employs TRBV7-2 and TRBJ1-2, with 10 bases identical to TRBD1. V was clipped by 5 bases and J by 7 bases; unmatched bases: 7. The CDR3 loop spans 14 amino acids. Germline assignment: CDR1 SGHTA and CDR2 FQGNSA. CDR3 nucleotides: TGTGCCAGCAGCAGAATGGGACAGGGGATTGGCTACACCTTC. It is translated as CASSRMGQGIGYTF. Full variable domain (rest looked up from reference TRBV7-2 and TRBJ1-2): GAGVSQSPSNKVTEKGKDVELRCDPISGHTALYWYRQSLGQGLEFLIYFQGNSAPDKSGLPSDRFSAERTGGSVSTLTIQRTQQEDSAVYLCASSRMGQGIGYTFGSGTRLTVV.

The chain is built from TRBV5-1 and TRBJ2-1, with D perhaps matching TRBD2 (6 bases). CDR3 length equals 14 residues. CDR1 is SGHRS and CDR2 is YFSETQ in the germline V gene. The V and J ends lost 6 bases and 4 bases respectively, with 14 bases between them. CDR3 residues: CASTSSGGYNEQFF. CDR3 bases: TGCGCCAGCACCTCCAGTGGGGGGTACAATGAGCAGTTCTTC.